Following are 31 T cell receptor beta chains from one sample sequenced in a study of cytomegalovirus exposure and HLA in healthy donors. In the PCR, 60 Vbeta and 13 Jbeta primers were used. Here immunoSEQ multiplex PCR was the method, and the copy in TCRdb shows in-frame clones only, minus some. The table records around 130,000 clones, about 8.6% of them present only once. The sample taken for sequencing was PBMCs. These TCRs come from a middle-aged woman in good health and CMV-seropositive.

This clone turned up a few times. The V and J genes are TRBV6-6 and TRBJ1-2; no reliable D call. The length of the CDR3 is 12 residues. V was shortened by 2 bases and J by 8 bases, with 9 bases between the two germline ends. The germline V gene has CDR1 MNHNY and CDR2 SVGAGI (reference sequence). The CDR3 DNA reads TGTGCCAGCAGTTACGCCGATGGCGGCTACACCTTC. Translating gives CASSYADGGYTF.

The chain joins TRBV9 to TRBJ1-1, with a weak D call TRBD1 (5 bases). V dropped 0 bases and J dropped 3 bases, with 9 bases sitting between them. This CDR3 is 14 amino acids long. Germline V CDR1 and CDR2: SGDLS, YYNGEE. This chain's CDR3 is CASSVDGGDTEAFF. CDR3 coding DNA: TGTGCCAGCAGCGTAGATGGAGGGGACACTGAAGCTTTCTTT.

J is TRBJ1-6 and V is TRBV7-2, with D uncertain. Germline CDR1 is SGHTA and CDR2 is FQGNSA. V gave up 4 bases and J gave up 7 bases, with 14 bases separating them. The CDR3 length is 15 residues. CDR3 sequence: CASSSVGRPNSPLHF. CDR3 in DNA: TGTGCCAGCAGCTCCGTCGGGAGACCAAATTCACCCCTCCACTTT. Full variable domain (outside the CDR3, taken from reference TRBV7-2 and TRBJ1-6): GAGVSQSPSNKVTEKGKDVELRCDPISGHTALYWYRQSLGQGLEFLIYFQGNSAPDKSGLPSDRFSAERTGGSVSTLTIQRTQQEDSAVYLCASSSVGRPNSPLHFGNGTRLTVT.

Only a few counts were recorded for this clone. The chain couples TRBV7-9 to TRBJ2-5, with D possibly matching TRBD1 (7 bases). V was shortened by 4 bases and J by 2 bases, with 17 bases between the two germline ends. The CDR3 runs to 16 residues. The germline V gene has CDR1 SEHNR and CDR2 FQNEAQ (reference sequence). Written as DNA, the CDR3 is TGTGCCAGCAGCTCTGATCGACAGGGAGGACAAGAGACCCAGTACTTC. The encoded protein is CASSSDRQGGQETQYF.

V usage is TRBV2 and J usage is TRBJ2-1; TRBD2 matches 9 bases. This CDR3 has 15 residues. With V trimmed by 5 bases and J by 7 bases, 9 bases remained unmatched. The germline CDR1 and CDR2 sequences are SNHLY and FYNNEI. DNA for the CDR3: TGTGCCAGCAGTAAAGAAGCGGGGGGTAGGAATGAGCAGTTCTTC. As protein: CASSKEAGGRNEQFF.

The chain uses TRBV19 and TRBJ1-1; TRBD1 is a possible D gene (5 bases). The CDR3 extends over 15 amino acids. Looked up from germline, CDR1 is LNHDA and CDR2 is SQIVND (reference sequence). The V end lost 3 bases, the J end lost 2 bases, and 13 bases lay between the germline ends. CDR3 in amino acids: CASSIWGRENTEAFF. CDR3 sequence (DNA): TGTGCCAGTAGTATTTGGGGCAGGGAAAACACTGAAGCTTTCTTT.

This clone was counted a few times. The chain links TRBV18 to TRBJ2-2; no definite D call. The V gene lost 3 bases and the J gene lost 3 bases, with 11 bases spanning the gap. Germline V gene sequence: CDR1 KGHSH, CDR2 LQKENI. This CDR3 is 15 amino acids long. The CDR3 loop reads CASSPPIVDTGELFF. CDR3 bases: TGTGCCAGCTCACCTCCAATAGTGGACACCGGGGAGCTGTTTTTT.

The chain recombines TRBV5-6 with TRBJ1-1, with a possible D match to TRBD1 (5 bases). Germline lookup yields CDR1 SGHDT and CDR2 YYEEEE. The CDR3 has 15 residues. Trimming cost V 0 bases and J 0 bases, with 9 bases left between them. The CDR3 sequence: CASSLVSGLNTEAFF. CDR3 nucleotides: TGTGCCAGCAGCTTGGTATCAGGGCTGAACACTGAAGCTTTCTTT. The variable domain in full, with the rest retrieved from reference TRBV5-6 and TRBJ1-1, is DAGVTQSPTHLIKTRGQQVTLRCSPKSGHDTVSWYQQALGQGPQFIFQYYEEEERQRGNFPDRFSGHQFPNYSSELNVNALLLGDSALYLCASSLVSGLNTEAFFGQGTRLTVV.

This clone came up a few times. The J gene is TRBJ1-2, the V gene TRBV29-1, with a possible D match to TRBD1 (6 bases). This CDR3 comprises 14 residues. V was cut by 1 base and J by 8 bases, with 17 bases left in between. Germline V CDR1 and CDR2: SQVTM, ANQGSEA. As DNA, the CDR3 is TGCAGCGTTGAAGGTCAGGGAAGGGGGGGAGGCTACACCTTC. Translation gives CSVEGQGRGGGYTF.

This clone was seen more than once but under ten times. J is TRBJ1-1 and V is TRBV4-1; D call uncertain. Trimming removed 0 bases from V and 1 base from J, with 6 bases in between. Per germline, CDR1 MGHRA and CDR2 YSYEKL. This CDR3 contains 14 residues. In nucleotides, the CDR3 is TGCGCCAGCAGCCAAGACCGGAGGAACACTGAAGCTTTCTTT. Its protein product is CASSQDRRNTEAFF.

This clone was seen a few times. V gene TRBV7-8 combines with J gene TRBJ1-6; D remains ambiguous. Trimming cost V 3 bases and J 9 bases, with 9 bases left between them. Germline CDR1 reads SGHVS; CDR2 reads FQNEAQ. This CDR3 has 13 residues. The DNA for the CDR3 is TGTGCCAGCAGCTTGCAGAGGCGTTCACCCCTCCACTTT. This encodes CASSLQRRSPLHF.

This clone was counted only a few times. The V call is TRBV6-1, the J call TRBJ2-5; no reliable D call. The ends were cut back, 4 bases at V and 2 bases at J, with 14 bases in the middle. The CDR3 spans 15 residues. Germline assignment: CDR1 MNHNS and CDR2 SASEGT. In nucleotides, the CDR3 is TGTGCCAGCAGTGCTTCCTGGGCACCTCAAGAGACCCAGTACTTC. Its protein product is CASSASWAPQETQYF.

This clone was detected only a few times. V gene TRBV10-3 combines with J gene TRBJ1-5; 7 bases align to TRBD1. The CDR3 covers 16 residues. The V and J ends lost 0 bases and 0 bases, in that order; junction bases with no gene match: 2. Germline CDR1 ENHRY, CDR2 SYGVKD. The DNA for the CDR3 is TGTGCCATCAGTGAGTCCGGGACAGCTAGCAATCAGCCCCAGCATTTT. Translated: CAISESGTASNQPQHF.

V is TRBV6-4 and J is TRBJ2-1, with a weak D call TRBD1 (8 bases). Trimming removed 3 bases from V and 5 bases from J, with 14 bases in between. The CDR3 loop spans 15 amino acids. Germline values: CDR1 MRHNA, CDR2 SNTAGT. The CDR3 sequence: CASSENTGGDNEQFF. CDR3 nucleotides: TGTGCCAGCAGTGAAAATACAGGGGGGGACAATGAGCAGTTCTTC.

This clone showed up just a few times. The rearrangement links TRBV7-9 to TRBJ1-1; D is unclear. This CDR3 comprises 13 residues. The germline CDR1 and CDR2 sequences are SEHNR and FQNEAQ (reference sequence). With 0 bases removed from V and 3 bases from J, the gap between germline ends came to 5 bases. The CDR3 reads CASSLAHYTEAFF. In nucleotides, the CDR3 is TGTGCCAGCAGCTTAGCTCACTACACTGAAGCTTTCTTT.

In its sample, this clone was seen a few times. The CDR3 DNA sequence: TGTGCCAGCAGAGAGACAGGGAACTATGGCTACACCTTC. This codes for CASRETGNYGYTF. The chain is built from TRBV6-1 and TRBJ1-2; TRBD1 matches 7 bases. V dropped 6 bases and J dropped 2; count of bases not matched to a gene: 3. This CDR3 is 13 amino acids long. Germline assignment: CDR1 MNHNS and CDR2 SASEGT.

The sample holds many counts of this clone. V is TRBV11-2 and J is TRBJ1-3; 10 bases line up with TRBD1. Germline V gene lookup returns CDR1 SGHAT and CDR2 FQNNGV. The CDR3 length is 18 residues. Unmatched junction bases numbered 13, after V lost 4 bases and J lost 4 bases. CDR3 DNA: TGTGCCAGCAGCTCAATAAGGGACAGGGGTTATACCGGAAACACCATATATTTT. Amino acid sequence: CASSSIRDRGYTGNTIYF.

The V and J genes are TRBV7-6 and TRBJ2-1, with D unresolved. V lost 5 bases to trimming and J lost 7 bases, with 9 bases between them. Per germline, CDR1 SGHVS and CDR2 FNYEAQ. CDR3 length: 12 amino acids. The CDR3 region is CASSPSRNEQFF. In DNA form, the CDR3 reads TGTGCCAGCAGCCCAAGCAGGAATGAGCAGTTCTTC.

The genes are TRBV11-1 and TRBJ2-7; weak D call: TRBD1 (5 bases). Looked up from germline, CDR1 is SGHAT and CDR2 is FQDESV (reference sequence). The length of the CDR3 is 15 residues. V lost 4 bases and J lost 3, with 16 bases in between. This chain's CDR3 is CASSSVAGQDYEQYF. The CDR3 region has the DNA TGTGCCAGCAGCTCCGTGGCAGGGCAAGACTACGAGCAGTACTTC.

The chain has TRBV10-3 and TRBJ1-4, with a weak D call TRBD1 (6 bases). The V gene lost 3 bases and the J gene lost 0 bases, with 17 bases spanning the gap. CDR1 ENHRY and CDR2 SYGVKD come from the germline V gene. The CDR3 spans 18 residues. The CDR3 loop is CAISDRARGVATNEKLFF. Written as DNA, the CDR3 is TGTGCCATCAGTGACAGGGCCAGGGGAGTTGCAACTAATGAAAAACTGTTTTTT.

The V and J genes are TRBV19 and TRBJ1-1; D might be TRBD1 (5 bases). Germline values: CDR1 LNHDA, CDR2 SQIVND (reference sequence). The V end was cut by 5 bases, the J end by 7 bases, with 14 bases between. This CDR3 region has 13 residues. The CDR3 bases are TGTGCCAGTAGTGAGCAGGGTTCGGATGAAGCTTTCTTT. Encoded protein: CASSEQGSDEAFF.

The chain joins TRBV30 to TRBJ2-1; TRBD2 aligns across 11 bases. V was pared by 1 base and J by 0 bases, with 14 bases of the junction left unmatched. Looked up from germline, CDR1 is GTSNPN and CDR2 is SVGIG (reference sequence). The CDR3 runs 20 residues. In nucleotides, the CDR3 is TGTGCCTGGAGTGGGCGTTCTGGGCTAGCGGGGGGTTACTCCTACAATGAGCAGTTCTTC. Encoded protein: CAWSGRSGLAGGYSYNEQFF.

This clone has just a few counts. The rearrangement uses TRBV7-9 and TRBJ2-6, with a weak D call TRBD1 (6 bases). V was trimmed by 5 bases and J by 0 bases, leaving 17 bases between them. There are 18 residues in the CDR3. Germline CDR1 and CDR2: SEHNR and FQNEAQ (reference sequence). The CDR3 spells CASSTRTASISGANVLTF. Written as DNA, the CDR3 is TGTGCCAGCAGCACCCGGACAGCTAGTATCTCTGGGGCCAACGTCCTGACTTTC.

The V gene is TRBV29-1, the J gene TRBJ1-1; TRBD1 is a possible D gene (5 bases). Per the germline V gene, CDR1 is SQVTM and CDR2 is ANQGSEA. Trimming stripped 7 bases from V and 2 bases from J, with 14 bases between. The CDR3 totals 13 residues. CDR3 nucleotides: TGCAGCGCCCTCGGGGGAGATAACACTGAAGCTTTCTTT. Its translation is CSALGGDNTEAFF.

V usage is TRBV27 and J usage is TRBJ2-5; TRBD2 aligns across 7 bases. CDR3 size: 14 residues. V shed 4 bases, J shed 3 bases, and the junction held 5 bases outside the gene matches. CDR1 and CDR2 (germline): MNHEY, SMNVEV (reference sequence). The CDR3 DNA follows: TGTGCCAGCAGTTCCCCGGGGGGAGAAGAGACCCAGTACTTC. Protein: CASSSPGGEETQYF.

This clone was detected a few times. The CDR3: CASSYGGAYNEQFF. In DNA form, the CDR3 reads TGTGCCAGCAGCTACGGGGGGGCCTACAATGAGCAGTTCTTC. The J gene is TRBJ2-1, the V gene TRBV7-3, with 8 bases matching TRBD2. Losses at the gene ends were 4 bases for V and 2 bases for J; bases not matched to a gene: 1. In germline, CDR1 is SGHTA, CDR2 FQGTGA. The CDR3 covers 14 residues.

The V gene is TRBV6-1, the J gene TRBJ2-7; 13 bases are shared with TRBD2. J lost 5 bases, V lost 8 bases, and 3 bases had no gene match. CDR1 is MNHNS and CDR2 is SASEGT in the germline V gene. This CDR3 is 13 amino acids long. CDR3 nucleotides: TGTGCCAGCCGGACTAGCGGGGGTAACGAGCAGTACTTC. Its translation is CASRTSGGNEQYF.

This sequence joins TRBV27 and TRBJ1-1; D remains unclear. V was pared by 7 bases and J by 1 base, with 7 bases between. CDR3 size: 12 residues. Germline assignment: CDR1 MNHEY and CDR2 SMNVEV (reference sequence). The CDR3 coding sequence is TGTGCCAGCAAATTCCAGAACACTGAAGCTTTCTTT. It encodes CASKFQNTEAFF.

J is TRBJ1-6 and V is TRBV21-1; no check of the table's D call, TRBD1, against the DNA was made. TRBV21-1 is a listed pseudogene. The CDR3 length is 15 residues. CDR3 in amino acids: CASKEGDSRQSPLHF. The CDR3 DNA reads as TGTGCCAGCAAAGAAGGAGACAGTCGTCAGTCACCCCTCCACTTT.

The rearrangement links TRBV12-5 to TRBJ1-1; D perhaps matches TRBD1 (5 bases). The germline CDR1 and CDR2 sequences are LGHNT and FRNRAP. The CDR3 is 16 amino acids. Deletions cut 6 bases from V and 1 base from J, with 18 bases between. This chain's CDR3 is CASGDRLRVENTEAFF. In DNA form, the CDR3 reads TGTGCTAGTGGCGACCGCCTCAGGGTGGAGAACACTGAAGCTTTCTTT. Complete variable domain (other parts from reference TRBV12-5 and TRBJ1-1): DARVTQTPRHKVTEMGQEVTMRCQPILGHNTVFWYRQTMMQGLELLAYFRNRAPLDDSGMPKDRFSAEMPDATLATLKIQPSEPRDSAVYFCASGDRLRVENTEAFFGQGTRLTVV.

The table lists this clone with a few counts. The CDR3 nucleotides read TGTGCCAGCAGCTTGGAGGGGGCAGATACGCAGTATTTT. Protein sequence: CASSLEGADTQYF. The rearrangement uses TRBV5-4 and TRBJ2-3, with a possible D match to TRBD1 (6 bases). Between the trimmed V and J ends, which lost 0 bases and 4 bases, there was a span of 6 bases. Germline CDR1 reads SGHNT; CDR2 reads YYREEE (reference sequence). This CDR3 contains 13 residues. Full variable domain (missing parts from reference TRBV5-4 and TRBJ2-3): ETGVTQSPTHLIKTRGQQVTLRCSSQSGHNTVSWYQQALGQGPQFIFQYYREEENGRGNFPPRFSGLQFPNYSSELNVNALELDDSALYLCASSLEGADTQYFGPGTRLTVL.